This T cell receptor (beta chain) was sequenced in a study of shared clonotypes between healthy human individuals. General study findings and limits: Clonotype sharing among donors, it was expected, would be affected by sequencing depth.

The run depth of the assay was deep. Approximately 27,000 T cell genomes, or approximately 300 ng DNA, went into replicate PCRs of unsorted PBMC. The protocol was immunoSEQ multiplex PCR, while the TCRdb copy is restricted to in-frame clones and leaves out a portion. The table records about half a million clones, 75% to 85% of them present only once. V lost 4 bases and J 1 base, leaving 13 bases between the germline ends. Germline values: CDR1 MNHNY, CDR2 SVGAGI (reference sequence). CDR3 length: 16 amino acids. Samples left unsorted employed around 90 million PBMCs for genomic DNA. Comments on this clone: What it recognizes is unknown.

V and J are TRBV6-6 and TRBJ2-2, with a weak D call TRBD1 (6 bases). The sample comprised PBMCs. The sequence came from a woman between 40 and 55 years old in good health. Some clones in this sample may be carry-over from other donors' samples. CDR3 bases: TGTGCCAGCAGTTTCCAGGGGTCGGGGAACACCGGGGAGCTGTTTTTT. Protein: CASSFQGSGNTGELFF.